Reported below is one T cell receptor beta chain. J lost 2 bases, V lost 6 bases, and 7 bases had no gene match. The CDR3 runs 16 residues. CDR1 SEHNR and CDR2 FQNEAQ come from the germline V gene (reference sequence). In the original processing: The authors estimated nucleated cell counts from reference gene primer amplification. Libraries were prepared by immunoSEQ multiplex PCR; TCRdb keeps only in-frame clonotypes and omits some of them. That table furnishes V, J and clone size, whereas the DNA furnished D and trimming. In the table there are 170,000 or so clones, about 83% of which are singletons. The record originates from a study of blood T cell repertoires in COVID-19. Study-level information: The samples span acute and convalescent COVID-19 from the United States, Italy and Spain. The analysed material was cDNA or gDNA that came from T cells, B-cell-depleted T cells, or PBMCs.

Sequencing was done on a sample of peripheral blood. The J gene is TRBJ2-6, the V gene TRBV7-9; 7 bases match TRBD1. The receptor comes from a woman under 30 who had recovered from COVID-19. The CDR3 bases are TGTGCCAGCAGGCAGACAGGGTCTGCTGGGGCCAACGTCCTGACTTTC. Translating it yields CASRQTGSAGANVLTF.